A single sample gave rise to the 2 T cell receptor beta chains below, sequenced in a study of shared clonotypes between healthy human individuals. Measured with immunoSEQ multiplex PCR; TCRdb has only the in-frame clones, and not every one. The sample gives almost 750,000 clones, roughly two thirds of which show up once; about 1.7% is in the top ten. Sequencing was performed on memory CD4+ T cells sorted from blood. Subset given: CD45RA-negative fraction. The receptors shown here come from a woman in her 30s in good health.

This chain connects TRBV21-1 to TRBJ2-7; TRBD2 reflects the table's D call only, with no check against the DNA. TRBV21-1 is listed as a pseudogene. The CDR3 is 15 residues long. The CDR3 loop reads CASSKGGTPMGEQYF. Written as DNA, the CDR3 is TGTGCCAGCAGCAAAGGCGGGACCCCTATGGGAGAGCAGTACTTC.

This clone was seen a handful of times. The chain combines TRBV7-9 with TRBJ2-7, with 8 nucleotides matching TRBD1. V shed 5 bases and J 4 bases; nucleotides not matched to a gene: 10. CDR3 size: 15 residues. The germline V gene encodes CDR1 SEHNR and CDR2 FQNEAQ (reference sequence). CDR3 amino acids: CASSRALQGAYEQYF. The DNA of the CDR3 is TGTGCCAGCAGCCGAGCTTTGCAGGGGGCTTACGAGCAGTACTTC.